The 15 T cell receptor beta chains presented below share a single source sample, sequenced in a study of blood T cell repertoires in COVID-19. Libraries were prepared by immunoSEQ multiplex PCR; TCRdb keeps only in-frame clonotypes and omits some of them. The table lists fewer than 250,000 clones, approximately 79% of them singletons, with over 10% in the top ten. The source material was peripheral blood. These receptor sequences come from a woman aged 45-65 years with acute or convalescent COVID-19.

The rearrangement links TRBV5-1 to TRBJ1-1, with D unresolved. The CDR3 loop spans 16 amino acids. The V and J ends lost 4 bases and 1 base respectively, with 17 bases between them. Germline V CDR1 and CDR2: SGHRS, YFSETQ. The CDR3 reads CASSLRPGTSNTEAFF. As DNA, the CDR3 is TGCGCCAGCAGCCTCCGTCCCGGTACCTCGAACACTGAAGCTTTCTTT. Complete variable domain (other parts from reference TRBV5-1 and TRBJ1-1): KAGVTQTPRYLIKTRGQQVTLSCSPISGHRSVSWYQQTPGQGLQFLFEYFSETQRNKGNFPGRFSGRQFSNSRSEMNVSTLELGDSALYLCASSLRPGTSNTEAFFGQGTRLTVV.

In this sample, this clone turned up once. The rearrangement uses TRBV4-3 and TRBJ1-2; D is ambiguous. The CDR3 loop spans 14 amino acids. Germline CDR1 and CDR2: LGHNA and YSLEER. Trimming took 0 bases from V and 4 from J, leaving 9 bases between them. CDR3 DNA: TGCGCCAGCAGCCAAGAAAACGGAGTCTATGGCTACACCTTC. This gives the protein CASSQENGVYGYTF.

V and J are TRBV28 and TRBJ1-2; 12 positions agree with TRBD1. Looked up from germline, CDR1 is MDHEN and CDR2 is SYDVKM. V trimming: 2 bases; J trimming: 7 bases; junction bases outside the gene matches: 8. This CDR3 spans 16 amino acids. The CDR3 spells CASSLDSGQGASGYTF. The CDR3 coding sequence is TGTGCCAGCAGTTTAGATTCGGGACAGGGGGCCTCTGGCTACACCTTC.

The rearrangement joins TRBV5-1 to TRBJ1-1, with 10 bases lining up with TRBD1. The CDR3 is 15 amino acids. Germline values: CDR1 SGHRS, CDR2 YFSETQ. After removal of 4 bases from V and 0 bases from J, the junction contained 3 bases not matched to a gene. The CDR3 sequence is CASSQGQGMNTEAFF. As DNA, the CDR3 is TGCGCCAGCAGCCAGGGACAGGGGATGAACACTGAAGCTTTCTTT.

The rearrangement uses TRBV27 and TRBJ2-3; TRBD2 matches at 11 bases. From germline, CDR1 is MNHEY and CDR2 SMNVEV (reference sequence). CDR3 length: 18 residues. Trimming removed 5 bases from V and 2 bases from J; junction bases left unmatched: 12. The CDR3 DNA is TGTGCCAGCAGTCTGTCACTAATAGCGGGAGGGCCCACAGATACGCAGTATTTT. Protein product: CASSLSLIAGGPTDTQYF.

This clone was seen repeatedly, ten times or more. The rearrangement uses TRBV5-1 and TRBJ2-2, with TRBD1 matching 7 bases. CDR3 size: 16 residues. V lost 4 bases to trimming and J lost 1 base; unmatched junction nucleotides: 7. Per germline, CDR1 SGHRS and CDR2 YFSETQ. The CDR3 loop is CASSPNRQGNTGELFF. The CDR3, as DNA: TGCGCCAGCAGCCCCAATCGACAGGGGAACACCGGGGAGCTGTTTTTT.

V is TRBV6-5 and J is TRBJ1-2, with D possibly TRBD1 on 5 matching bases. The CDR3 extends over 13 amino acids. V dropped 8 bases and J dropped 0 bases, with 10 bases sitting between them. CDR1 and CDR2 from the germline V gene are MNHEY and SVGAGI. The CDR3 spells CASGWGANYGYTF. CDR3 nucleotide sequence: TGTGCCAGCGGTTGGGGGGCTAACTATGGCTACACCTTC.

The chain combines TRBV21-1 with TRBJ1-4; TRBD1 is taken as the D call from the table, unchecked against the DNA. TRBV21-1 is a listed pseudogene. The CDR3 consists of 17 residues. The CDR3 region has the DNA TGTGCCAGCAGCAGGGTTTTAACAGGGCTCACTAATGAAAAACTGTTTTTT. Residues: CASSRVLTGLTNEKLFF.

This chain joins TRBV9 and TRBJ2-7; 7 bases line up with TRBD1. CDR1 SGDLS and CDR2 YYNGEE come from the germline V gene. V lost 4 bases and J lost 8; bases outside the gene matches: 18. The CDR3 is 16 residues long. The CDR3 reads CASSYFRDGTGAQQYF. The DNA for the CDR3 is TGTGCCAGCAGCTACTTTCGGGACGGCACAGGGGCCCAGCAGTACTTC.

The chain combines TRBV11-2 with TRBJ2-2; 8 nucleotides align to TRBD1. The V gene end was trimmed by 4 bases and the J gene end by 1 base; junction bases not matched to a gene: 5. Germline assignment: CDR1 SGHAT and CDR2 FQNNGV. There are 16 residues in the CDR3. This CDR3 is CASSSIGTGNTGELFF. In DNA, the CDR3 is TGTGCCAGCAGCTCCATCGGGACAGGGAACACCGGGGAGCTGTTTTTT.

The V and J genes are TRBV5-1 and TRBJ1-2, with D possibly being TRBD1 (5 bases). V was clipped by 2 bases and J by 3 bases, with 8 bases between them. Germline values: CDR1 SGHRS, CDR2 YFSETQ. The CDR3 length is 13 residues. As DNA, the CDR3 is TGCGCCAGCAGCTTCGGCAGGGACTATGGCTACACCTTC. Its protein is CASSFGRDYGYTF.

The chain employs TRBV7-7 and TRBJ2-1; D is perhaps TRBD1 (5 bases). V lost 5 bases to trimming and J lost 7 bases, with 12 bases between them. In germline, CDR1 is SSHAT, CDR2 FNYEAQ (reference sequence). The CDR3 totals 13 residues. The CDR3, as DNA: TGTGCCAGCAGCGTCAGGGAATTGAATGAGCAGTTCTTC. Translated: CASSVRELNEQFF.

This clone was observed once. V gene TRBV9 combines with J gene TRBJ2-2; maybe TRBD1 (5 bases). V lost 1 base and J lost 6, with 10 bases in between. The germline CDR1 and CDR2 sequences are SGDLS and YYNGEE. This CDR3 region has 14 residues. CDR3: CASSVRTSAGELFF. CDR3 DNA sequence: TGTGCCAGCAGCGTAAGGACATCCGCCGGGGAGCTGTTTTTT. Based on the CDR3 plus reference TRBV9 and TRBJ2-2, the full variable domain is DSGVTQTPKHLITATGQRVTLRCSPRSGDLSVYWYQQSLDQGLQFLIQYYNGEERAKGNILERFSAQQFPDLHSELNLSSLELGDSALYFCASSVRTSAGELFFGEGSRLTVL.

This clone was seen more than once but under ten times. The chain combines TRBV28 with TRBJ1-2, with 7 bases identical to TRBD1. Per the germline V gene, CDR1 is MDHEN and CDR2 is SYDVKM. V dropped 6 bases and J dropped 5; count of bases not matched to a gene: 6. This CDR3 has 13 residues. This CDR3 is CASRPGTAYGYTF. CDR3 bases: TGTGCCAGCAGGCCCGGGACAGCGTATGGCTACACCTTC.

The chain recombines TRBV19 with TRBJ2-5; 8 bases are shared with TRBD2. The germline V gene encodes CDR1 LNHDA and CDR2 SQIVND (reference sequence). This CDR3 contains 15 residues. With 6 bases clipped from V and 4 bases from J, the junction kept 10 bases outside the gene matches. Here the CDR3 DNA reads TGTGCCAGTAGAACTAGCGGTCGAGAAGGAGAGACCCAGTACTTC. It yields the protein CASRTSGREGETQYF.